This section outlines one TCR beta chain sequence together with its context. This sample stems from a study of T cells in tuberculosis. V was pared by 3 bases and J by 4 bases, with 4 bases between. The CDR3 consists of 12 residues. CDR1 MNHEY and CDR2 SMNVEV come from the germline V gene (reference sequence). TCRdb's table, derived via immunoSEQ multiplex PCR, lists solely in-frame clones and lacks some. The sample includes tens of thousands of clones, 97% of them seen just once. The genes are TRBV27 and TRBJ2-4; unclear D gene. The source of this sequence is a donor between 10 and 29 years old with latent tuberculosis or without tuberculosis infection. The sample consisted of PBMCs. The DNA for the CDR3 is TGTGCCAGCAGTTTCCCGAAAAACATTCAGTACTTC. Its translation is CASSFPKNIQYF.